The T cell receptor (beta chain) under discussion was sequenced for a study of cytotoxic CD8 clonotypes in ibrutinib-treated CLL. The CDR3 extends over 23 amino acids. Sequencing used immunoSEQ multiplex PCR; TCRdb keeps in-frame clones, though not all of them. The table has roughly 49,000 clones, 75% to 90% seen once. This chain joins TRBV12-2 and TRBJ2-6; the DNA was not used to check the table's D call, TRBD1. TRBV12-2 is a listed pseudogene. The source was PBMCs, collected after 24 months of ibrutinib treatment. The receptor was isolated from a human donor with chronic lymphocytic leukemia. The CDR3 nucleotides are TGTGCAAGTCGCTTTGTATCGGGACAGGGAAGTGTCAATAGCTTTCATGGGGCCAACGTCCTGACTTTC. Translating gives CASRFVSGQGSVNSFHGANVLTF.